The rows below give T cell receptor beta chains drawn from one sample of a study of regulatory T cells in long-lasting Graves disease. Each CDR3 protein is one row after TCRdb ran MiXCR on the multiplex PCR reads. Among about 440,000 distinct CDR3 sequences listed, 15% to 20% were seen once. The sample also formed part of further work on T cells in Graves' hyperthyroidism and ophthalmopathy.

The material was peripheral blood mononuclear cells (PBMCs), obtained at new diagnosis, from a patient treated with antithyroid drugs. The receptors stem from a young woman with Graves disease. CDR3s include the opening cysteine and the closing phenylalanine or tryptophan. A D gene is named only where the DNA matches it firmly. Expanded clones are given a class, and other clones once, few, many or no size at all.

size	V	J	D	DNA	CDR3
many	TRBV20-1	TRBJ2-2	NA	TGCAGTGCTGCCCTGGGCGGAGGATACACCGGGGAGCTGTTTTTT	CSAALGGGYTGELFF
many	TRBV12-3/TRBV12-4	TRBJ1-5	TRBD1	TGTGCCAGCAGCGAAGGACAGGGCCTTCAGCCCCAGCATTTT	CASSEGQGLQPQHF
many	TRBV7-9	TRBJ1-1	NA	TGTGCCAGCAGCGGTGACAGAAGTGAAGCTTTCTTT	CASSGDRSEAFF
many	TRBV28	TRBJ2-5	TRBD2	TGTGCCAGCAGTTCATGGGGCGGGAGGGGGGAGACCCAGTACTTC	CASSSWGGRGETQYF
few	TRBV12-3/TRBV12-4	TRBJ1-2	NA	TGTGCCAGCAGCCGAGCTTATATCGGTGACACCAATGGCTACACCTTC	CASSRAYIGDTNGYTF
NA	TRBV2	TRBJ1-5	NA	TGTGCCAGCAGTGTTTCGAGTCAGCCCCAGCATTTT	CASSVSSQPQHF
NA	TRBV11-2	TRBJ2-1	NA	TGTGCCAGCAGCTACTGGGGGGACAGCGGGAGTTACGAGCAGTTCTTC	CASSYWGDSGSYEQFF
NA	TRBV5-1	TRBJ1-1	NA	TGCGCCAGCAGCTTGATAGGGATTAATACTGAAGCTTTCTTT	CASSLIGINTEAFF
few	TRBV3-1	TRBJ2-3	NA	TGTGCCAGCAGCCAATCCCGTGAAGATACGCAGTATTTT	CASSQSREDTQYF
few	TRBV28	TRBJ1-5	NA	TGTGCCAGCAGCCGAACATTGGGATTATGGGGCAATCAGCCCCAGCATTTT	CASSRTLGLWGNQPQHF
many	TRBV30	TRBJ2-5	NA	TGTGCCTGGAGTGTACGGCAAACGGAGACCCAGTACTTC	CAWSVRQTETQYF
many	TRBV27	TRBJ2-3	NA	TGTGCCAGCAGTTTAACGCGAGCTAGCACAGATACGCAGTATTTT	CASSLTRASTDTQYF
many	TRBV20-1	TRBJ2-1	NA	TGCAGTGCTAGAGGGAGGACGGGGAATGAGCAGTTCTTC	CSARGRTGNEQFF
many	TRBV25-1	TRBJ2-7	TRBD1	TGTGCCAGCAGTGCGTACGGGACAGGGTTCTTCGAGCAGTACTTC	CASSAYGTGFFEQYF
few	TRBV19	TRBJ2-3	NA	TGTGCCAGTCAGGGTTTGTCTAGCACAGATACGCAGTATTTT	CASQGLSSTDTQYF
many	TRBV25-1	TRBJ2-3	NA	TGTGCCAGCAGTGATCGAGGGGTCACAGATACGCAGTATTTT	CASSDRGVTDTQYF
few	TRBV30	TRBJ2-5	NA	TGTGCCTGGGCGTTCGGGATGGGCGTGGAGACCCAGTACTTC	CAWAFGMGVETQYF
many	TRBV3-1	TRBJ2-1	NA	TGTGCCAGCAGCCAAGGCGGGAATGAGCAGTTCTTC	CASSQGGNEQFF
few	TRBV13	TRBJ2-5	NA	TGTGCCAGCAGCTCGCCCCCAGGGGGACTCCCGGAGACCCAGTACTTC	CASSSPPGGLPETQYF
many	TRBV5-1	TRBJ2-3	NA	TGCGCCAGCAGCTTGGATGGCCACACAGATACGCAGTATTTT	CASSLDGHTDTQYF
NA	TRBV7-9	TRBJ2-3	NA	TGTGCCAGCAGCCCAAGGAGCGGACGCACAGATACGCAGTATTTT	CASSPRSGRTDTQYF
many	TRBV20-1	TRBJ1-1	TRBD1	TGCAGTGCTCCGGGGGTGGGGGACAGGGGATCTGAAGCTTTCTTT	CSAPGVGDRGSEAFF
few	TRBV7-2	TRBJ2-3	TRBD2	TGTGCCAGCAGCTATAGCGGGAGCCAGGCAGATACGCAGTATTTT	CASSYSGSQADTQYF
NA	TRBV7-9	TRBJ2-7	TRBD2	TGTGCCAGCAGCCGTGGGGGGGGACTAGCAGGGGGCGAGCAGTACTTC	CASSRGGGLAGGEQYF
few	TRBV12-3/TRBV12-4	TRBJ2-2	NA	TGTGCCAGCAGTTTACTAGGCCAGTCGAACACCGGGGAGCTGTTTTTT	CASSLLGQSNTGELFF
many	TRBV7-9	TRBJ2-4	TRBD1	TGTGCCAGCAGCGTGACAGGGGACAAAAACATTCAGTACTTC	CASSVTGDKNIQYF
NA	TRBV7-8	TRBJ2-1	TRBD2	TGTGCCAGCAGCACCCGGACTAGCGGTTCCTACAATGAGCAGTTCTTC	CASSTRTSGSYNEQFF
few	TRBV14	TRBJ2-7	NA	TGTGCCAGCAGCCAACCCACCGGGTCACAGGGAGCCTACGAGCAGTACTTC	CASSQPTGSQGAYEQYF
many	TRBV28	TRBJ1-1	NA	TGTGCCAGCAGACTACAGGGCGCGTGGACTGAAGCTTTCTTT	CASRLQGAWTEAFF
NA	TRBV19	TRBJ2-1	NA	TGTGCCAGTAGTATGGGGGAAAAGCAGTTCTTC	CASSMGEKQFF
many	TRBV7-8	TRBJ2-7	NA	TGTGCCAGCAGCTTAGATGGTCAATCCTACGAGCAGTACTTC	CASSLDGQSYEQYF
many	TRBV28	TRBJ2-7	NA	TGTGCCAGCAGTTCTAACGGGGACGGAGATTCCTACGAGCAGTACTTC	CASSSNGDGDSYEQYF
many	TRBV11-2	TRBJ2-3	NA	TGTGCCAGCAGCGACCGGGATAGCACAGATACGCAGTATTTT	CASSDRDSTDTQYF
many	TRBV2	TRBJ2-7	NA	TGTGCCAGCAGTTGGTTTTCGCTCTACGAGCAGTACTTC	CASSWFSLYEQYF
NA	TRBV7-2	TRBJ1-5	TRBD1	TGTGCCAGCAGCGGACAGGGCCCCAATCAGCCCCAGCATTTT	CASSGQGPNQPQHF
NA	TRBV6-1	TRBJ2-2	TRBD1	TGTGCCAGCAGCCATCCCACGGGACAGGAGGTAACCGGGGAGCTGTTTTTT	CASSHPTGQEVTGELFF
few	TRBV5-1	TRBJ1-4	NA	TGCGCCAGCAGCCGTTGGGCGGCGGAAGGTGAAAAACTGTTTTTT	CASSRWAAEGEKLFF
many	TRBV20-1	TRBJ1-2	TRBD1	TGCAGTGCTACCGGGACAGGGATCGACTATGGCTACACCTTC	CSATGTGIDYGYTF
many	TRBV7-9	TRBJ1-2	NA	TGTGCCAGCAGCTCAGCTGGAAACTGGACTAACTATGGCTACACCTTC	CASSSAGNWTNYGYTF
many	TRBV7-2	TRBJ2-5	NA	TGTGCCAGCAGCTTAGCGAAACAAGAGACCCAGTACTTC	CASSLAKQETQYF
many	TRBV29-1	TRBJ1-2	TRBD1	TGCAGCGTTGTTGGGACAGGGGGCTTTGGCTACACCTTC	CSVVGTGGFGYTF
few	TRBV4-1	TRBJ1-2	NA	TGCGCCAGCAGCCAAAACTCGCCCAGGGCAGCCACTAACTATGGCTACACCTTC	CASSQNSPRAATNYGYTF
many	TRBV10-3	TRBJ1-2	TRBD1	TGTGCCATCAGTGACCGGACGACAGGGCTCCTCTATGGCTACACCTTC	CAISDRTTGLLYGYTF
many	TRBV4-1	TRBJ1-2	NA	TGCGCCAGCAGCCAAGTTGTAGACGGAGACTATGGCTACACCTTC	CASSQVVDGDYGYTF
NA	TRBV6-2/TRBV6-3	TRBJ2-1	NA	TGTGCCAGCATTACCGAAATAGGGATCCCTAACAATGAGCAGTTCTTC	CASITEIGIPNNEQFF
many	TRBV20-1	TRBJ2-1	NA	TGCAGTGCCACCGGGACCTCCAATGAGCAGTTCTTC	CSATGTSNEQFF
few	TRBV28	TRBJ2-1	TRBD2	TGTGCCAGCAGTTCCCTTAGGACTAGCGGGAGTCACACTAGCTCCTACAATGAGCAGTTCTTC	CASSSLRTSGSHTSSYNEQFF
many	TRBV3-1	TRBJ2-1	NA	TGTGCCAGCAGCCATGGGCGGGACTTAAACAATGAGCAGTTCTTC	CASSHGRDLNNEQFF
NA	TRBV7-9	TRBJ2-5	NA	TGTGCCAGCAGCTCAGAAGAGGCCCAGTACTTC	CASSSEEAQYF
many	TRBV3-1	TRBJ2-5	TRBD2	TGTGCCAGCAGCCTGGGACTAGCTGTTGAGACCCAGTACTTC	CASSLGLAVETQYF
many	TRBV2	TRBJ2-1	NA	TGTGCCAGCGATCGACTTGAATACAATGAGCAGTTCTTC	CASDRLEYNEQFF